The next 9 T cell receptor beta chains were all read from a single sample in a study of T cells in Graves' hyperthyroidism and ophthalmopathy. Researchers took RNA transcripts and amplified the TCR beta CDR3 regions from them. During a first-round RT-PCR of the TCR CDR3, the HTBI primer set was used. TCRdb re-called the multiplex PCR reads through MiXCR, storing one row per CDR3 protein. Among roughly 640,000 distinct CDR3 sequences listed, 15% to 20% were seen once. The material sequenced was blood. The receptors derive from a woman aged 40 to 50 with Graves' ophthalmopathy.

There are many counts of this clonotype. The gene calls are TRBV20-1 and TRBJ1-5; D unresolved. Germline V gives CDR1 DFQATT, CDR2 SNEGSKA (reference sequence). V was pared by 0 bases and J by 4 bases, with 7 bases between. The CDR3 totals 13 residues. The CDR3 spells CSARDHGNQPQHF. The CDR3 DNA is TGCAGTGCTAGAGATCACGGTAATCAGCCCCAGCATTTT.

The table lists this clonotype with a few counts. The chain is built from TRBV5-1 and TRBJ2-5; 8 bases line up with TRBD1. The CDR3 runs 15 residues. Germline V gene data show CDR1 as SGHRS and CDR2 as YFSETQ. V shed 4 bases and J 6 bases; nucleotides not matched to a gene: 11. The DNA of the CDR3 is TGCGCCAGCAGCCCAGGACAGGGTTTGATAAAGACCCAGTACTTC. Encoded protein: CASSPGQGLIKTQYF.

The V gene is TRBV20-1, the J gene TRBJ1-1; D uncertain. The germline V and J ends were trimmed by 5 bases and 3 bases, with 16 bases remaining between them. Per germline, CDR1 DFQATT and CDR2 SNEGSKA (reference sequence). The CDR3 runs to 14 residues. The CDR3 is CSAVTFQRDTEAFF. In nucleotides, the CDR3 is TGCAGTGCTGTGACCTTTCAGCGGGACACTGAAGCTTTCTTT.

This clonotype was detected a few times. The rearrangement uses TRBV7-9 and TRBJ1-6, with D possibly TRBD1 on 5 matching bases. Germline-derived CDR1 and CDR2 are SEHNR and FQNEAQ (reference sequence). Trimming stripped 2 bases from V and 8 bases from J, with 16 bases between. CDR3 size: 16 residues. Here the CDR3 DNA reads TGTGCCAGCAGCTTATTGGGAGGGGCCCGTTATTCACCCCTCCACTTT. This sequence encodes CASSLLGGARYSPLHF.

Only a few counts were recorded for this clonotype. The chain carries TRBV2 and TRBJ2-1; TRBD2 agrees at 10 bases. Germline values: CDR1 SNHLY, CDR2 FYNNEI. Unmatched junction bases numbered 16, after V lost 8 bases and J lost 9 bases. The CDR3 contains 16 residues. This CDR3 is CASHLREASGSGEQFF. Here the CDR3 DNA reads TGTGCCAGCCATTTGAGGGAGGCTAGCGGGAGTGGTGAGCAGTTCTTC.

This clonotype was counted only a few times. The chain recombines TRBV10-1 with TRBJ2-7; D possibly corresponds to TRBD2 (7 bases). The CDR3 length is 14 residues. Germline CDR1 is WNHNN and CDR2 is SYGVQD (reference sequence). With 6 bases removed from V and 2 bases from J, the gap between germline ends came to 14 bases. The CDR3 DNA sequence: TGCGCCAGCAGCCCCCCCGGGGGGCCCTACGAGCAGTACTTC. It yields the protein CASSPPGGPYEQYF.

This clonotype has at least ten counts. V gene TRBV11-2 combines with J gene TRBJ2-7; 11 bases map to TRBD2. Germline CDR1 is SGHAT and CDR2 is FQNNGV. J gave up 4 bases and V 0 bases, and 2 bases lay outside the gene matches. CDR3 length equals 15 residues. The DNA for the CDR3 is TGTGCCAGCAGCTTAGAACTAGCGGGGGCATACGAGCAGTACTTC. Its protein is CASSLELAGAYEQYF. Combining the CDR3 with reference TRBV11-2 and TRBJ2-7 gives the whole variable domain EAGVAQSPRYKIIEKRQSVAFWCNPISGHATLYWYQQILGQGPKLLIQFQNNGVVDDSQLPKDRFSAERLKGVDSTLKIQPAKLEDSAVYLCASSLELAGAYEQYFGPGTRLTVT.

This clonotype was picked up a small number of times. The genes are TRBV29-1 and TRBJ1-1; 7 bases are a match to TRBD1. The CDR3 is 16 amino acids. The V and J ends lost 6 bases and 2 bases, in that order; junction bases with no gene match: 15. From germline, CDR1 is SQVTM and CDR2 ANQGSEA. The chain's CDR3 is CSVPPERTGPNTEAFF. The CDR3 nucleotides read TGCAGCGTCCCCCCGGAGAGGACAGGTCCTAACACTGAAGCTTTCTTT.

This rearrangement joins TRBV4-3 to TRBJ2-1, with 12 bases lining up with TRBD2. This CDR3 is 17 amino acids long. Germline CDR1 is LGHNA and CDR2 is YSLEER. With V trimmed by 0 bases and J by 10 bases, 10 bases remained unmatched. The CDR3 nucleotides are TGCGCCAGCAGCCAAGATATGCGACTAGCGGGAGCAGGGGAGCAGTTCTTC. Its protein product is CASSQDMRLAGAGEQFF.